This T cell receptor (beta chain) derives from a study of blood T cell repertoires in COVID-19. On the study more broadly: The cDNA or gDNA used as material had been derived from T cells, B-cell-depleted T cells, or PBMCs.

There are a few counts of this clone. In the original workflow: Amplification of reference gene primers provided the estimated nucleated cell counts. Here immunoSEQ multiplex PCR was the method, and the copy in TCRdb shows in-frame clones only, minus some. From that table come the V and J calls and clone size; the DNA was used to work out D and trimming. The sample holds just over 95,000 clones, around nine tenths seen once. Germline V CDR1 and CDR2: SEHNR, FQNEAQ (reference sequence). V lost 7 bases to trimming and J lost 1 base, with 13 bases between them. The CDR3 contains 14 residues. The sequence was collected from a man in his 60s with acute or convalescent COVID-19. This chain joins TRBV7-9 and TRBJ1-1, with unresolved D. The sample taken for sequencing was peripheral blood. DNA of the CDR3: TGTGCCAGCACCTCGATTGGGCGGAACACTGAAGCTTTCTTT. The encoded protein is CASTSIGRNTEAFF.